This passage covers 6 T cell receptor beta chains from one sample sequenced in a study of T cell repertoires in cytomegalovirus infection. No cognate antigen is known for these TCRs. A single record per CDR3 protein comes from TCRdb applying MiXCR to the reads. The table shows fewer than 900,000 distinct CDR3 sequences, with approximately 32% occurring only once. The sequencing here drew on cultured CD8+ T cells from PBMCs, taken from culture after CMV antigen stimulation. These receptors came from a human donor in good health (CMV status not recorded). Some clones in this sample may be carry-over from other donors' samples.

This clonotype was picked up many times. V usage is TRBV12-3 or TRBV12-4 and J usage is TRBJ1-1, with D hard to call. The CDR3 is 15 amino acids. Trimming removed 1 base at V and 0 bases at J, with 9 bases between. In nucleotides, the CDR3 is TGTGCCAGCAGTTTAGATCTGGGATTGAACACTGAAGCTTTCTTT. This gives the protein CASSLDLGLNTEAFF.

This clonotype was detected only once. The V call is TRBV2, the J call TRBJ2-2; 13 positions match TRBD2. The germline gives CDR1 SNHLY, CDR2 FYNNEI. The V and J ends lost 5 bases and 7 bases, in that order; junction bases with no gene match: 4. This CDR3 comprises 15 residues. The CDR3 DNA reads TGTGCCAGCAGTCGTCGGACTAGCGGGAGCGGGGAGCTGTTTTTT. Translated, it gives CASSRRTSGSGELFF.

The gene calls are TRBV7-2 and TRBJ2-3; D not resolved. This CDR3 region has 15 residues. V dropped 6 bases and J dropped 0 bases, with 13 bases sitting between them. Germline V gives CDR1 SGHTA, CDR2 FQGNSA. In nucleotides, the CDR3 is TGTGCCAGCAGATCCGAGGCAGCTAGCACAGATACGCAGTATTTT. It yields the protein CASRSEAASTDTQYF.

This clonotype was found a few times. The CDR3 DNA is TGCAGTGCTAGGTACTACGTGGAGACCCAGTACTTC. It specifies CSARYYVETQYF. The chain joins TRBV20-1 to TRBJ2-5; D is unresolved. Per the germline V gene, CDR1 is DFQATT and CDR2 is SNEGSKA (reference sequence). This CDR3 is built from 12 residues. The ends were cut back, 3 bases at V and 5 bases at J, with 10 bases in the middle.

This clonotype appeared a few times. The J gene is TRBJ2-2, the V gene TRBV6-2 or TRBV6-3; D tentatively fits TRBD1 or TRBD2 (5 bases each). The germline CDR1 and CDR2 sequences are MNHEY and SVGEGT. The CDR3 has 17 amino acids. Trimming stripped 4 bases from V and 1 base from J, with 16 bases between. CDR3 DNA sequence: TGTGCCAGCAGTTTCTACCGGGACCGCGGGAACACCGGGGAGCTGTTTTTT. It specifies CASSFYRDRGNTGELFF.

The CDR3 nucleotides read TGCAGCGTCCTCTGGGGGGTTTACAATGAGCAGTTCTTC. The encoded protein is CSVLWGVYNEQFF. The rearrangement joins TRBV29-1 to TRBJ2-1, with D maybe TRBD2 (6 bases). Trimming removed 6 bases at V and 4 bases at J, with 13 bases between. The CDR3 has 13 residues. In germline, CDR1 is SQVTM, CDR2 ANQGSEA.